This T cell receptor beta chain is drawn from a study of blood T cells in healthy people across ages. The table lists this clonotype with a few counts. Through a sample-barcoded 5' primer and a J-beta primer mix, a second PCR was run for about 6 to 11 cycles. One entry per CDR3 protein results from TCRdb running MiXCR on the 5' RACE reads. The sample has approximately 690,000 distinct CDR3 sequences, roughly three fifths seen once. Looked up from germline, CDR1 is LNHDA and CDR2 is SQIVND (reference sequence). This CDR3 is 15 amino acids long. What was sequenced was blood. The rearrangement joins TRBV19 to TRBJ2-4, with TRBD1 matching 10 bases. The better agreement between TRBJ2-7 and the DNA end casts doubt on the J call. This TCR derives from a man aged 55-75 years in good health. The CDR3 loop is CASSIWGTGVNEQYF. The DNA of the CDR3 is TGTGCCAGTAGTATCTGGGGGACAGGGGTCAACGAGCAGTACTTC.